This T cell receptor beta chain was documented in a study of T cells in Graves' hyperthyroidism and ophthalmopathy. Germline V gene lookup returns CDR1 SGHDN and CDR2 FVKESK. CDR3 length: 15 residues. V lost 1 base, J lost 6 bases, and 7 bases stayed unmatched. With regard to this clonotype: The antigen is unknown.

General study points: Most expanded thyroid clonotypes above 0.001 recurred in blood.

Amplification of TCR beta CDR3 regions was performed using RNA transcripts as template. Primed by the HTBI set, a first-round RT-PCR was run on the TCR CDR3. Using its own MiXCR run on the multiplex PCR reads, TCRdb lists one record per CDR3 protein. The sample shows about 300,000 distinct CDR3 sequences, 15% to 20% of them seen only once. This clonotype was sampled from a man aged 45-65 years with Graves' ophthalmopathy. The sample was blood. J is TRBJ2-7 and V is TRBV14; 9 positions match TRBD1. As DNA, the CDR3 is TGTGCCAGCAGCCAAGTCCGGACAGGGGTAGGCGAGCAGTACTTC. It encodes CASSQVRTGVGEQYF.